The rows below give T cell receptor beta chains drawn from one sample of a study of shared clonotypes between healthy human individuals. Only in-frame clones appear in the TCRdb table, and some are missing; sequencing was by immunoSEQ multiplex PCR. The table includes roughly 2,000,000 clones, over 85% detected once. The material sequenced was naive CD8+ T cells sorted from blood. These receptors came from a young man in good health. Each CDR3 is given with its conserved first and last residue. D genes are given only for firm matches.

TRBV9	TRBJ2-5	TRBD1	TGTGCCAGCACCGAAAGCACAGGGGGCTCGGAGACCCAGTACTTC	CASTESTGGSETQYF
TRBV6-1	TRBJ2-1	NA	TGTGCCAGCAGTGAATCTCATCTATCAGCGGCTTTGGGCAATGAGCAGTTCTTC	CASSESHLSAALGNEQFF
TRBV29-1	TRBJ2-7	TRBD1	TGCAGCGTTGAGAAGGGGGACAGGTCCTACGAGCAGTACTTC	CSVEKGDRSYEQYF
TRBV7-2	TRBJ2-3	NA	TGTGCCAGCCTCGTGGGGGGGCTACTCACAGATACGCAGTATTTT	CASLVGGLLTDTQYF
TRBV7-9	TRBJ2-1	NA	TGTGCCAGCAGCTCCCCGCGGGGCTACAATGAGCAGTTCTTC	CASSSPRGYNEQFF
TRBV19	TRBJ2-3	NA	TGTGCCAGTAGCACGACTCGCACAGATACGCAGTATTTT	CASSTTRTDTQYF
TRBV5-4	TRBJ2-1	NA	TGTGCCAGCAGCTTAGGGGGGGAAGCCTACAATGAGCAGTTCTTC	CASSLGGEAYNEQFF
TRBV12-5	TRBJ2-7	NA	TGTGCTAGTGGTTTGGAGGGGGTAGGGGAGCAGTACTTC	CASGLEGVGEQYF
TRBV6-1	TRBJ2-3	TRBD2	TGTGCCAGCAAACTTGGGACTAGCTGGGATACGCAGTATTTT	CASKLGTSWDTQYF
TRBV5-8	TRBJ2-4	TRBD2	TGTGCCAGCAGCATCAGCGGGGGGGCCGTCCACATTCAGTACTTC	CASSISGGAVHIQYF
TRBV28	TRBJ1-4	NA	TGTGCCAGCAGTTCCTACAGGGAAGCAACTAATGAAAAACTGTTTTTT	CASSSYREATNEKLFF